A single sample is the source of the 26 T cell receptor beta chains below, sequenced in a study of blood T cell repertoires in COVID-19. Assay: immunoSEQ multiplex PCR; the TCRdb copy retains only in-frame clones and omits some. The sample holds 80,000 to 100,000 clones; 85% to 90% are singletons and the top ten take 10% to 15%. Sequencing was performed on peripheral blood. All receptors derive from a woman aged 55-70 years in a cohort sampled during active or convalescent COVID-19.

The J gene is TRBJ1-5, the V gene TRBV5-6; D might be TRBD1 (5 bases). The CDR3 totals 16 residues. Germline V gene sequence: CDR1 SGHDT, CDR2 YYEEEE. With 1 base removed from V and 2 bases from J, the gap between germline ends came to 13 bases. The CDR3 DNA is TGTGCCAGCAGCTTGATGGGGTCGGGGGGCAATCAGCCCCAGCATTTT. Translating gives CASSLMGSGGNQPQHF.

The sample holds a few counts of this clone. The gene calls are TRBV7-9 and TRBJ1-1; 10 bases are a match to TRBD1. Losses at the gene ends were 5 bases for V and 4 bases for J; bases not matched to a gene: 10. The CDR3 is 16 amino acids. CDR1 and CDR2 (germline): SEHNR, FQNEAQ (reference sequence). CDR3 region: CASSKTGGAGVTEAFF. CDR3 nucleotide sequence: TGTGCCAGCAGCAAGACAGGGGGCGCGGGGGTCACTGAAGCTTTCTTT.

This chain links TRBV27 with TRBJ2-7; 7 nucleotides align to TRBD1. Germline V gene lookup returns CDR1 MNHEY and CDR2 SMNVEV (reference sequence). J lost 1 base, V lost 7 bases, and 7 bases had no gene match. This CDR3 has 14 amino acids. CDR3: CASTPVRGSYEQYF. The DNA for the CDR3 is TGTGCCAGCACCCCCGTCAGGGGGTCCTACGAGCAGTACTTC.

The CDR3 region is CASSPSWGHNSPLHF. For the CDR3, the DNA is TGTGCCAGCAGTCCCTCGTGGGGGCACAATTCACCCCTCCACTTT. The J gene is TRBJ1-6, the V gene TRBV14; weak D call: TRBD1 (6 bases). CDR3 size: 15 residues. Trimming shortened V by 6 bases and J by 7 bases, and 16 bases separated the two germline ends. Germline-derived CDR1 and CDR2 are SGHDN and FVKESK.

The V gene is TRBV6-5, the J gene TRBJ2-3; possibly TRBD2 for D (6 bases). The germline V and J ends were trimmed by 5 bases and 1 base, with 10 bases remaining between them. The V gene's germline CDR1 is MNHEY and CDR2 SVGAGI. The CDR3 runs to 14 residues. The CDR3 region has the DNA TGTGCCAGCAGTCCGGGCGGGGGCACAGATACGCAGTATTTT. Protein product: CASSPGGGTDTQYF.

The CDR3 nucleotides are TGTGCCAGCAGCTTAGGTGCCAGGGTAAACACCGGGGAGCTGTTTTTT. Residues: CASSLGARVNTGELFF. The rearrangement links TRBV11-2 to TRBJ2-2, with D possibly matching TRBD1 (5 bases). CDR3 length: 16 residues. Between the trimmed V and J ends, which lost 1 base and 2 bases, there was a span of 11 bases. Germline loops: CDR1 SGHAT, CDR2 FQNNGV. Full variable domain (rest looked up from reference TRBV11-2 and TRBJ2-2): EAGVAQSPRYKIIEKRQSVAFWCNPISGHATLYWYQQILGQGPKLLIQFQNNGVVDDSQLPKDRFSAERLKGVDSTLKIQPAKLEDSAVYLCASSLGARVNTGELFFGEGSRLTVL.

The chain couples TRBV6-6 to TRBJ1-6, with 8 bases fitting TRBD1. This CDR3 spans 15 amino acids. J lost 6 bases, V lost 5 bases, and 6 bases had no gene match. Looked up from germline, CDR1 is MNHNY and CDR2 is SVGAGI (reference sequence). The CDR3 spells CASSAGGVFNSPLHF. The CDR3 nucleotides read TGTGCCAGCAGTGCAGGGGGCGTTTTTAATTCACCCCTCCACTTT.

This rearrangement joins TRBV6-1 to TRBJ1-5, with D possibly being TRBD1 (5 bases). In germline, CDR1 is MNHNS, CDR2 SASEGT. V shed 2 bases and J shed 6 bases, with 14 bases lying between them. There are 15 residues in the CDR3. This CDR3 reads CASSEQGGFGQPQHF. CDR3 in DNA: TGTGCCAGCAGTGAACAGGGTGGGTTCGGTCAGCCCCAGCATTTT.

Worth noting for this clone: At the DNA level, this CDR3 is encoded by other sequences in the same sample as well. The chain carries TRBV5-1 and TRBJ1-5; 7 positions agree with TRBD1. Germline-derived CDR1 and CDR2 are SGHRS and YFSETQ. This CDR3 contains 14 residues. V lost 4 bases, J lost 2 bases, and 3 bases stayed unmatched. The CDR3 coding sequence is TGCGCCAGCAGCCCAACAGGGGGCAATCAGCCCCAGCATTTT. Protein: CASSPTGGNQPQHF.

CDR3 sequence reads: CASSVDEGRTDTQYF. CDR3 sequence (DNA): TGTGCCAGCAGCGTAGACGAAGGGAGGACAGATACGCAGTATTTT. The J gene is TRBJ2-3, the V gene TRBV9, with a possible D match to TRBD2 (6 bases). Germline V gene sequence: CDR1 SGDLS, CDR2 YYNGEE. V was pared by 0 bases and J by 3 bases, with 11 bases between. This CDR3 has 15 amino acids.

The J gene is TRBJ1-6, the V gene TRBV25-1, with a tentative D call TRBD1 (6 bases). Germline assignment: CDR1 MGHDK and CDR2 SYGVNS. The CDR3 has 16 residues. The V and J ends lost 5 bases and 7 bases respectively, with 18 bases between them. The CDR3 nucleotides read TGTGCCAGCAGTACCCTTGAGGGGACACGAAATTCACCCCTCCACTTT. The encoded protein is CASSTLEGTRNSPLHF.

The J gene is TRBJ2-5, the V gene TRBV7-9, with 9 bases aligning to TRBD2. CDR1 and CDR2 (germline): SEHNR, FQNEAQ (reference sequence). The CDR3 runs to 17 residues. The V segment lost 2 bases and the J segment 1 base; nucleotides outside the gene matches: 8. The CDR3 sequence is CASSLLASGTLQETQYF. Here the CDR3 DNA reads TGTGCCAGCAGCTTACTGGCTAGCGGGACGCTCCAAGAGACCCAGTACTTC.

This clone appeared a few times. The CDR3 loop is CASNPTSGGADTQYF. The CDR3 DNA is TGTGCCAGTAACCCGACTAGCGGGGGGGCGGATACGCAGTATTTT. The chain links TRBV19 to TRBJ2-3; TRBD2 matches 14 bases. The length of the CDR3 is 15 residues. Germline CDR1 and CDR2: LNHDA and SQIVND (reference sequence). The J segment lost 6 bases and the V segment lost 7 bases, leaving 6 bases of the junction unmatched.

This clone was observed a handful of times. The chain couples TRBV29-1 to TRBJ1-1, with D possibly being TRBD1 (6 bases). Germline V gene lookup returns CDR1 SQVTM and CDR2 ANQGSEA. This CDR3 is 17 amino acids long. V was cut by 4 bases and J by 1 base, with 22 bases left in between. The CDR3 loop reads CSVASPTLLQGNTEAFF. DNA for the CDR3: TGCAGCGTTGCCTCACCCACTCTTCTACAGGGGAACACTGAAGCTTTCTTT.

The V call is TRBV10-3, the J call TRBJ1-5, with D tentatively TRBD1 (6 bases). The CDR3 loop spans 14 amino acids. In germline, CDR1 is ENHRY, CDR2 SYGVKD. Deletions cut 6 bases from V and 2 bases from J, with 11 bases between. CDR3 nucleotide sequence: TGTGCCATCAGAGCAGGGGTAGGCAATCAGCCCCAGCATTTT. This translates into CAIRAGVGNQPQHF.

The chain employs TRBV10-1 and TRBJ2-1, with TRBD1 identical over 9 bases. CDR3 length equals 19 residues. V lost 3 bases and J lost 6; bases outside the gene matches: 18. The germline CDR1 and CDR2 sequences are WNHNN and SYGVQD (reference sequence). This CDR3 is CASSDPPGQGSDPRNEQFF. The CDR3 DNA reads as TGCGCCAGCAGTGACCCTCCGGGACAGGGAAGCGACCCCCGCAATGAGCAGTTCTTC.

V and J are TRBV5-4 and TRBJ1-2, with 8 positions matching TRBD1. CDR1 is SGHNT, CDR2 YYREEE, per germline (reference sequence). This CDR3 is 15 amino acids long. J was trimmed by 2 bases and V by 0 bases; bases with no gene match: 3. In DNA, the CDR3 is TGTGCCAGCAGCTTGGCCGGACAGGGCAACTATGGCTACACCTTC. The encoded protein is CASSLAGQGNYGYTF.

The V and J genes are TRBV30 and TRBJ1-2, with D possibly TRBD1 on 6 matching bases. Germline V gives CDR1 GTSNPN, CDR2 SVGIG (reference sequence). The CDR3 has 13 amino acids. Trimming left V 3 bases short and J 2 bases short, with 10 bases between. The CDR3 nucleotides read TGTGCCTGGAGCCTCGGACAGAACTATGGCTACACCTTC. Residues: CAWSLGQNYGYTF.

This rearrangement joins TRBV3-1 (or the pseudogene TRBV3-2) to TRBJ1-1, with D unclear. The CDR3 totals 13 residues. Per the germline V gene, CDR1 is LGHDT and CDR2 is YNNKEL (reference sequence). The V and J ends lost 3 bases and 7 bases respectively, with 12 bases between them. Here the CDR3 DNA reads TGTGCCAGCAGCCACAATTTTGAGAATGAAGCTTTCTTT. It yields the protein CASSHNFENEAFF.

The V call is TRBV7-2, the J call TRBJ1-2; 9 bases fit TRBD1. Germline CDR1 and CDR2: SGHTA and FQGNSA. The CDR3 covers 14 residues. The V segment lost 1 base and the J segment 4 bases; nucleotides outside the gene matches: 1. CDR3 nucleotide sequence: TGTGCCAGCAGCTTAGTACAGGGGGCCTATGGCTACACCTTC. Translated: CASSLVQGAYGYTF.

This clone was seen only a few times. The chain combines TRBV19 with TRBJ2-7, with 9 bases aligning to TRBD2. Germline CDR1 LNHDA, CDR2 SQIVND (reference sequence). This CDR3 has 15 residues. V shed 1 base and J 3 bases; nucleotides not matched to a gene: 4. CDR3 in DNA: TGTGCCAGTAGTATAGGTCCAGCGGGGGGCTACGAGCAGTACTTC. Residues: CASSIGPAGGYEQYF.

This clone was observed a single time. The chain employs TRBV6-6 and TRBJ2-3; 7 nucleotides line up with TRBD1. V was clipped by 5 bases and J by 1 base; unmatched bases: 12. In germline, CDR1 is MNHNY, CDR2 SVGAGI (reference sequence). The CDR3 totals 17 residues. DNA for the CDR3: TGTGCCAGCAGTCGCGCACGTATTGGACAGGGCACAGATACGCAGTATTTT. Protein product: CASSRARIGQGTDTQYF.

This chain links TRBV19 with TRBJ2-1; 9 bases line up with TRBD1. The ends lost 7 bases at V and 7 bases at J; junction bases unmatched: 14. CDR1 and CDR2 from the germline V gene are LNHDA and SQIVND (reference sequence). This CDR3 is built from 16 residues. Written as DNA, the CDR3 is TGTGCCAGTAAACCCCTTTGGACAGGGGCGAGAAATGAGCAGTTCTTC. Its protein is CASKPLWTGARNEQFF. Together with reference TRBV19 and TRBJ2-1, the CDR3 gives the full variable domain: DGGITQSPKYLFRKEGQNVTLSCEQNLNHDAMYWYRQDPGQGLRLIYYSQIVNDFQKGDIAEGYSVSREKKESFPLTVTSAQKNPTAFYLCASKPLWTGARNEQFFGPGTRLTVL.

The rearrangement links TRBV28 to TRBJ2-7, with 7 bases fitting TRBD1. Germline CDR1 reads MDHEN; CDR2 reads SYDVKM. The ends lost 3 bases at V and 4 bases at J; junction bases unmatched: 6. The CDR3 sequence is 14 residues long. CDR3 sequence: CASSLGRGPYEQYF. DNA for the CDR3: TGTGCCAGCAGTTTGGGAAGGGGGCCTTACGAGCAGTACTTC.

This clone was picked up one time. The chain has TRBV2 and TRBJ1-5; 7 bases map to TRBD1. The V gene end was trimmed by 5 bases and the J gene end by 4 bases; junction bases not matched to a gene: 5. Germline V lookup: CDR1 SNHLY, CDR2 FYNNEI. This CDR3 comprises 14 residues. This CDR3 reads CASSPTGLNQPQHF. DNA of the CDR3: TGTGCCAGCAGTCCGACAGGGCTTAATCAGCCCCAGCATTTT.

This chain joins TRBV5-1 and TRBJ1-5; TRBD1 is a possible D gene (6 bases). Germline V gene data show CDR1 as SGHRS and CDR2 as YFSETQ. The ends were cut back, 0 bases at V and 2 bases at J, with 15 bases in the middle. The CDR3 totals 17 residues. The CDR3 DNA reads as TGCGCCAGCAGCTTGGCACCCACAGGGTCGGGCAATCAGCCCCAGCATTTT. It is translated as CASSLAPTGSGNQPQHF.